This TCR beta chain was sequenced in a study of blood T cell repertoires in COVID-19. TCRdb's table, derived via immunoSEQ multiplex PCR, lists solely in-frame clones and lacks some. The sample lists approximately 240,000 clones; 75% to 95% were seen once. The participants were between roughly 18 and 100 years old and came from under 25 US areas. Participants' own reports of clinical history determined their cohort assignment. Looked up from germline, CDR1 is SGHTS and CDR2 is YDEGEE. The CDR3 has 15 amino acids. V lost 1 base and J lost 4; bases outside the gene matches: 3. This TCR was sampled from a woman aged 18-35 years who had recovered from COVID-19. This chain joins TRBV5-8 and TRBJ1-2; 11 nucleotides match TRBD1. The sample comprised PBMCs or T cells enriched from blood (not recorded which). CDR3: CASSLRDRGIYGYTF. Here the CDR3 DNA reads TGTGCCAGCAGCTTGAGGGACAGGGGGATCTATGGCTACACCTTC.